This T cell receptor (beta chain) was profiled in a study of blood T cell repertoires in COVID-19. About the research overall: Collection of acute and convalescent COVID-19 samples took place in the United States, Italy and Spain.

How the authors handled the data: Reference gene primers were amplified, and this amplification served to estimate nucleated cell counts. Produced via immunoSEQ multiplex PCR; TCRdb's table is partial and in-frame only. The V and J calls and clone size were taken over from that table, and D and trimming were inferred from the DNA. Here the sample spans some 330,000 clones, roughly four fifths being singletons. Those who participated ranged in age from roughly 18 to 95 years and resided in about two dozen US areas. Allocation to cohorts depended on clinical history reported by the participants. The germline gives CDR1 MNHEY, CDR2 SVGAGI. V shed 8 bases and J 1 base; nucleotides not matched to a gene: 4. The CDR3 spans 13 residues.

Sequences were obtained from PBMCs or T cells enriched from blood (not recorded which). This TCR was recovered from a woman aged 45-59 years who had recovered from COVID-19. This chain links TRBV6-5 with TRBJ1-1, with 7 bases matching TRBD1. CDR3 coding DNA: TGTGCCAGCCCGCGACAGGGGAACACTGAAGCTTTCTTT. Translated: CASPRQGNTEAFF.